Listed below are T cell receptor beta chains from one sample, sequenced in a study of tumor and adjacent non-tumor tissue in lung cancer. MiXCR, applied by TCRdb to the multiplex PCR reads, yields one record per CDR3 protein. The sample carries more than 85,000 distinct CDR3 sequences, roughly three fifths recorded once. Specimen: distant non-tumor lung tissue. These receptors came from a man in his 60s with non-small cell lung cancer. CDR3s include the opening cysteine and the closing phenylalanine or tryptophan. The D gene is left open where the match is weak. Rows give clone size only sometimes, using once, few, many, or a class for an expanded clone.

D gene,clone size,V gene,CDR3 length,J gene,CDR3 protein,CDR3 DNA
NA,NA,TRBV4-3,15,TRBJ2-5,CASSHDKGVGETQYF,TGCGCCAGCAGCCATGATAAGGGAGTCGGGGAGACCCAGTACTTC
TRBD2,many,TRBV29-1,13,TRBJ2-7,CSARTSGTYEQYF,TGCAGCGCCAGGACTAGCGGGACCTACGAGCAGTACTTC
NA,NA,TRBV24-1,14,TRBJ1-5,CATSDPSSNQPQHF,TGTGCCACCAGTGACCCTTCCAGCAATCAGCCCCAGCATTTT
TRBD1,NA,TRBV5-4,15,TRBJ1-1,CASSLPTGGLGEAFF,TGTGCCAGCAGCTTGCCCACAGGGGGCTTAGGTGAAGCTTTCTTT
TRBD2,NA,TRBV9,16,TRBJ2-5,CASRVSGGLLQETQYF,TGTGCCAGCAGAGTAAGCGGGGGGTTACTCCAAGAGACCCAGTACTTC
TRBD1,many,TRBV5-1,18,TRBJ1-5,CASSTGQVVRYSNQPQHF,TGCGCCAGCAGCACTGGACAGGTAGTGCGATATAGCAATCAGCCCCAGCATTTT
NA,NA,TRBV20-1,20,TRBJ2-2,CSARDRSIPHGETNTGELFF,TGCAGTGCTAGAGATCGATCCATTCCACATGGGGAAACGAACACCGGGGAGCTGTTTTTT
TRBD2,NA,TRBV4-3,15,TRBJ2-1,CASSRVLAGDIEQFF,TGCGCCAGCAGTCGAGTCCTAGCGGGAGATATTGAGCAGTTCTTC
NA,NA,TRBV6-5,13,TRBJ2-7,CASSLNVDYGRYF,TGTGCCAGCAGTTTGAACGTAGATTACGGGCGGTACTTC
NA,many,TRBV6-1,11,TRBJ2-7,CASSFTYEQYF,TGTGCCAGCAGTTTTACCTACGAGCAGTACTTC
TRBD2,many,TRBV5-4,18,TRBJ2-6,CASSSRLAGFSGANVLTF,TGTGCCAGCAGCTCTAGACTAGCGGGGTTCTCTGGGGCCAACGTCCTGACTTTC
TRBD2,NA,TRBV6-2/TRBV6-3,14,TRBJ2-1,CAICFTSGTNEQFF,TGTGCCATCTGTTTCACTAGCGGGACCAATGAGCAGTTCTTC
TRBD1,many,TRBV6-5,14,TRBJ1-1,CASSHRGPNTEAFF,TGTGCCAGCAGTCACAGGGGGCCGAACACTGAAGCTTTCTTT
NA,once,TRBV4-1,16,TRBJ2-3,CASRQTSSVGTDTQYF,TGCGCCAGCAGGCAAACGTCTAGTGTGGGGACAGATACGCAGTATTTT
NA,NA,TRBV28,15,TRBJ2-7,CASSPPTDGYYEQYF,TGTGCCAGCAGTCCGCCTACTGACGGTTACTACGAGCAGTACTTC
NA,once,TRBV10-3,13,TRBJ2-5,CAVGGGAGETKYF,NA
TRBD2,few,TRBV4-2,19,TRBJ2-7,CASSRRLAGDETGSYDQYF,TGTGCCAGCAGCCGCAGACTAGCGGGGGACGAAACTGGCTCCTACGACCAGTACTTC
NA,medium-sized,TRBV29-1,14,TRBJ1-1,CSVRVEGRGNEAFF,TGCAGCGTCCGAGTGGAGGGGCGGGGGAATGAAGCTTTCTTT
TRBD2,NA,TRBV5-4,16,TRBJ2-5,CASSQVGLAGKETQYF,TGTGCCAGCAGCCAAGTGGGACTAGCGGGAAAAGAGACCCAGTACTTC
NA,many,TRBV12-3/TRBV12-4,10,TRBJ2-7,CASSLYEQYF,TGTGCCAGCAGTCTCTACGAGCAGTACTTC
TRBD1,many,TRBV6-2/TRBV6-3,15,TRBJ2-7,CASSSAGTGGVEQYF,TGTGCCAGCAGCTCGGCCGGGACAGGGGGCGTCGAGCAGTACTTC
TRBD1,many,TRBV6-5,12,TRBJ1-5,CASSTGGQPQHF,TGTGCCAGCAGTACAGGGGGTCAGCCCCAGCATTTT
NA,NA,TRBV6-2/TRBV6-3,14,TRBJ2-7,CASHSNPPEYEQYF,TGTGCCAGCCATTCTAACCCGCCCGAATACGAGCAGTACTTC
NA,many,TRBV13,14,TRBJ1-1,CASSLGLGNTEAFF,TGTGCCAGCAGCTTAGGGTTGGGGAACACTGAAGCTTTCTTT
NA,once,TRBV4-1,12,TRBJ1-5,CASRQGSQPQRF,TGCGCCAGCAGACAAGGGAGCCAGCCCCAGCGTTTT
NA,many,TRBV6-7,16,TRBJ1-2,CASSYKTDLLNYGYTF,TGTGCCAGCAGTTACAAGACAGACCTTTTGAACTATGGCTACACCTTC
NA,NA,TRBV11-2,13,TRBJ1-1,CTSNSSRGTEAFF,TGTACCAGCAACTCATCCCGGGGTACTGAAGCTTTCTTT
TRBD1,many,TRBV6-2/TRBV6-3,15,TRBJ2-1,CASRRQGASYNEQFF,TGTGCCAGCAGGAGACAGGGGGCGTCCTACAATGAGCAGTTCTTC
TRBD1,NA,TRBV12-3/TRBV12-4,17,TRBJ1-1,CASTRTTGTGQNTEAFF,TGTGCCAGTACGCGCACCACAGGGACAGGGCAGAACACTGAAGCTTTCTTT
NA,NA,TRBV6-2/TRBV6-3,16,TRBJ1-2,CASSPDRNVGAYSYTF,TGTGCCAGCAGCCCAGATCGAAACGTAGGGGCGTACAGCTACACCTTC
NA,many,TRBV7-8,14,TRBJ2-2,CASSLDRIRGELFF,TGTGCCAGCAGCTTAGATAGGATAAGGGGGGAGCTGTTTTTT
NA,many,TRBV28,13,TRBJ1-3,CASSRDNGNTIYF,TGTGCCAGCAGTCGGGACAACGGAAACACCATATATTTT
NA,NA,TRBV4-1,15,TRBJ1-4,CASSQIGAPSGKLFF,TGCGCCAGCAGCCAAATAGGGGCGCCTTCTGGAAAACTGTTTTTT
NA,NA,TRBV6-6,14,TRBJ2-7,CASADTGAYYEQYF,TGTGCCAGTGCCGATACCGGGGCTTACTACGAACAGTACTTC
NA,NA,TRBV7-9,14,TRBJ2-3,CASTLGGSTDTQYF,TGTGCCAGCACCCTGGGCGGCAGCACAGATACGCAGTATTTT
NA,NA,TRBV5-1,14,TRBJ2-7,CASSRAVSSYEQYF,TGCGCCAGCAGCAGGGCAGTTAGCTCCTACGAACAGTACTTC
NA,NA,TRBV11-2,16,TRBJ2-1,CASSLAGGWSGNEQFF,TGTGCGAGCAGCTTAGCTGGGGGTTGGAGCGGCAATGAGCAGTTCTTC
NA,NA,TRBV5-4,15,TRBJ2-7,CASSSGPGNTYEQYF,TGTGCCAGCAGCTCGGGTCCAGGGAATACCTACGAGCAGTACTTC
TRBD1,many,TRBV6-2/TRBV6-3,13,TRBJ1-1,CASKGQVATEAFF,TGTGCCAGCAAAGGACAGGTTGCCACTGAAGCTTTCTTT
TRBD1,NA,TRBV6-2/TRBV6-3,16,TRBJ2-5,CASSSGQVMVRETPYF,TGTGCCAGCAGTTCTGGACAGGTCATGGTGCGAGAGACCCCATACTTC
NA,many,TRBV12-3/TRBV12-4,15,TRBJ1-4,CASSPETGWNEKLFF,TGTGCCAGCAGCCCTGAGACAGGATGGAATGAAAAACTGTTTTTT
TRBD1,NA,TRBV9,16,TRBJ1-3,CASSVAIGTGESTIYF,TGTGCCAGCAGCGTAGCTATCGGGACAGGAGAAAGCACCATATATTTT
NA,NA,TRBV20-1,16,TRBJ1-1,CSAKAGTAALNTEAFF,TGCAGTGCTAAAGCGGGTACGGCAGCCTTGAACACTGAAGCTTTCTTT
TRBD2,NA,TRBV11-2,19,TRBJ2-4,CANIEEGTSGALSKNIQYF,TGTGCCAACATCGAAGAAGGTACTAGCGGGGCATTATCCAAAAACATTCAGTACTTC
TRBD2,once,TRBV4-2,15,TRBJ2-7,CTSSQETSGRDEQHF,TGTACCAGCAGCCAAGAAACTAGCGGGAGGGACGAGCAGCACTTC
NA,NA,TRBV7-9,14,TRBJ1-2,CASSLVDELYGYTF,TGTGCCAGCAGCTTAGTAGATGAGTTGTATGGCTACACCTTC
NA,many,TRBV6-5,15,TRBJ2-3,CASSYVLGTSDTQYF,TGTGCCAGCAGTTACGTGCTGGGAACCTCAGATACGCAGTATTTT
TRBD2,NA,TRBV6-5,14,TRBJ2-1,CASMTSGSSDEQFF,TGTGCCAGTATGACTAGCGGGAGTAGTGATGAGCAGTTCTTC
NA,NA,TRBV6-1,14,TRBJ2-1,CASSTGTIYNEQLF,TGTGCCAGCAGCACCGGAACTATTTACAATGAGCAGCTCTTC
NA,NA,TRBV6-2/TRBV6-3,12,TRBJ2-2,CASTPVLGELFF,TGCGCCAGCACCCCCGTCTTGGGGGAGCTGTTTTTT
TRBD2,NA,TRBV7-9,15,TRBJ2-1,CACSPLAGTYNEQFF,TGTGCCTGCAGCCCTCTAGCGGGAACCTACAATGAGCAGTTCTTC
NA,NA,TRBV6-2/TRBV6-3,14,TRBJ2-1,CTSSYIEPRIEQFF,TGTACCAGCAGTTACATCGAGCCGCGCATCGAGCAGTTCTTC